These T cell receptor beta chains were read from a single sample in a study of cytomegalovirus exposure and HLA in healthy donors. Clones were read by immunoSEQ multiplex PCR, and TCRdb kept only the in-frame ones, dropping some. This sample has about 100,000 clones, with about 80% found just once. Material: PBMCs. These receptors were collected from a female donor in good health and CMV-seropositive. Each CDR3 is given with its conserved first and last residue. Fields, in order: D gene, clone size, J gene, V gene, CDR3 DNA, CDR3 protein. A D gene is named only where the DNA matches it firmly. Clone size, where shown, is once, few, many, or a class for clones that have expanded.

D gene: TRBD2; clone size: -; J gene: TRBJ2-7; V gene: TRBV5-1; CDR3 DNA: TGCGCCAGCACCTGGGGGGAGCGGGAGATTTCCTACGAGCAGTACTTC; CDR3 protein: CASTWGEREISYEQYF
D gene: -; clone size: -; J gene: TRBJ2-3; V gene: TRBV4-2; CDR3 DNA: TGTGCCAGCAGCCAAGCGGGGAGCAGCACAGATACGCAGTATTTT; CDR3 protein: CASSQAGSSTDTQYF
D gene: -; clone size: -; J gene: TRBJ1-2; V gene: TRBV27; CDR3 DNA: TGTGCCAGCAGTTTCTCACGGTACTATGGCTACACCTTC; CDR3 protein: CASSFSRYYGYTF
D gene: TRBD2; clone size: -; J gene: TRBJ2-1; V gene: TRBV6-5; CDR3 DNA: TGTGCCAGCAGGAGCGGGAAAGGCACACATCGGCAGTTCTTC; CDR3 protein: CASRSGKGTHRQFF
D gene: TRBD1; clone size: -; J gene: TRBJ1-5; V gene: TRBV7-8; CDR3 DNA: TGTGCCAGCAGCTTCAACAGGGGTAATCAGCCCCAGCATTTT; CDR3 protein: CASSFNRGNQPQHF
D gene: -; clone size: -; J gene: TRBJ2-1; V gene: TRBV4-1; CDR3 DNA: TGCGCCAGCAGCCCTGTGAACGGGGATAGCTCCTACAATGAGCAGTTCTTC; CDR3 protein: CASSPVNGDSSYNEQFF
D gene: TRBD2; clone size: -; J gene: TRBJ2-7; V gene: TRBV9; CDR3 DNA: TGTGCCAGCAGCCGCGGGACTAGCGGGACTACCTACGAGCAGTACTTC; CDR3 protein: CASSRGTSGTTYEQYF
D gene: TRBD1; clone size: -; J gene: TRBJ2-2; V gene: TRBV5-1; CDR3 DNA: TGCGCCAGCAGCTTACAGGGGAGCACCGGGGAGCTGTTTTTT; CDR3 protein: CASSLQGSTGELFF
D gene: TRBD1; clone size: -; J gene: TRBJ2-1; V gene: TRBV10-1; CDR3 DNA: TGCGCCAGCAGACCCGGGACAGGGAACAATGAGCAGTTCTTC; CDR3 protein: CASRPGTGNNEQFF
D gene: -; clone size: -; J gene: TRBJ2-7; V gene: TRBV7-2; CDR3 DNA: TGTGCCAGCAGCTCTTTCGGTGTGCAGTACTTC; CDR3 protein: CASSSFGVQYF
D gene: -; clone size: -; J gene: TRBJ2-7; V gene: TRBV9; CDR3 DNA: TGTGCCAGCAGCGTAGAAAATCCCAGGGAGGCCTACGAGCAGTACTTC; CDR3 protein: CASSVENPREAYEQYF
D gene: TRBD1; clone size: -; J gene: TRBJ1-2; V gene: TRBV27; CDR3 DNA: TGTGCCAGCAGTCCCATCACAGGGGAGAAAGGCTACACCTTC; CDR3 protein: CASSPITGEKGYTF
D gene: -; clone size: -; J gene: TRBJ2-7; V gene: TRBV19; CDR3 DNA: TGTGCCAGTAGTATAAGGGTGGGAGGATCAGGTGGCGAGCAGTACTTC; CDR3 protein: CASSIRVGGSGGEQYF
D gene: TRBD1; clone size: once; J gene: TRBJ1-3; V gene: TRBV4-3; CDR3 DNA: TGCGCCAGCAGCCAAGATGAGGGGGCCAGAAACACCATATATTTT; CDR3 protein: CASSQDEGARNTIYF
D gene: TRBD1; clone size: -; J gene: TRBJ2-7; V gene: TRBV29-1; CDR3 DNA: TGCAGCGTGACAGGGGCCGCCGAGCAGTACTTC; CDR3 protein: CSVTGAAEQYF
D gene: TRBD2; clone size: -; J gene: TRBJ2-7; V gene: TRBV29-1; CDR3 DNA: TGCAGCGTCCGGGGGGTCCTCACCTACGAGCAGTACTTC; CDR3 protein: CSVRGVLTYEQYF
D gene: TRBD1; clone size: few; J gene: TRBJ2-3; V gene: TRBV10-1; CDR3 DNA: TGCGCCAGCAGTGAGGGGACAGGGAGCACAGATACGCAGTATTTT; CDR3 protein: CASSEGTGSTDTQYF
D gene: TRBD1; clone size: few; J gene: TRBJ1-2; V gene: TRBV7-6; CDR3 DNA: TGTGCCAGCAGCTCCTGGGGGACAGGGGGCGCGGACTATGGCTACACCTTC; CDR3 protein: CASSSWGTGGADYGYTF
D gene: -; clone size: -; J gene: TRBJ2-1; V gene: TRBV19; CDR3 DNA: TGTGCCAGTAAAGGATGGGGCTCTGGGGCACACGAGCAGTTCTTC; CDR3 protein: CASKGWGSGAHEQFF
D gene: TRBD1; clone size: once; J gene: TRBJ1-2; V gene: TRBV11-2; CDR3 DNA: TGTGCCAGCAGCTTAGGGCGAAGGGACAGGGGGCGATGGGATGGCTACACCTTC; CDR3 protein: CASSLGRRDRGRWDGYTF
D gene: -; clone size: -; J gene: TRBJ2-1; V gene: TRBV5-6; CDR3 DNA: TGTGCCAGCAGCTTCCGGGGACTCCGCTCCTACAATGAGCAGTTCTTC; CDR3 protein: CASSFRGLRSYNEQFF
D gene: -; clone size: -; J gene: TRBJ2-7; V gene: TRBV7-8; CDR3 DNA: TGTGCCAGCAGCTCCAGAACCTACGAGCAGTACTTC; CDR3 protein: CASSSRTYEQYF
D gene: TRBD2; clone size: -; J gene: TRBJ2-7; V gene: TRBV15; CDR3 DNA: TGTGCCACCAGCAGAGATTTAGCGGGGGCCATCTCCTACGAGCAGTACTTC; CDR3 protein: CATSRDLAGAISYEQYF
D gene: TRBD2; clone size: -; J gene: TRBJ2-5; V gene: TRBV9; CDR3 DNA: TGTGCCAGCAGCGTAGACTTCATGGCGGGAGGGCCGATTGGAGAGACCCAGTACTTC; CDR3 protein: CASSVDFMAGGPIGETQYF
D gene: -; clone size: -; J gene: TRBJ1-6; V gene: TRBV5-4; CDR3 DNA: TGTGCCAGCAGCCCCGCAGGGGCTACTCAGAATTCACCCCTCCACTTT; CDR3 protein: CASSPAGATQNSPLHF
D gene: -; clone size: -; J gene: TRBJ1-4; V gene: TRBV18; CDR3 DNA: TGTGCCAGCTCACCCGACAGCATTAATGAAAAACTGTTTTTT; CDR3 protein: CASSPDSINEKLFF
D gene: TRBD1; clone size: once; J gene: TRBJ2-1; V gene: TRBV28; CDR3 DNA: TGTGCCAGCAGTCCACTTGACGGACAGGGGACCAATGAGCAGTTCTTC; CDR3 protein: CASSPLDGQGTNEQFF
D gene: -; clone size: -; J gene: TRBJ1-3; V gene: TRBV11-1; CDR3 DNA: TGTGCCAGCAGCTTATCGAGAGGGCAATCTGGAAACACCATATATTTT; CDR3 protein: CASSLSRGQSGNTIYF
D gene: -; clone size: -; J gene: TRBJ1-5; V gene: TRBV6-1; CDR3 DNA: TGTGCCACCCTTGATAGATCCTCCAATCAGCCCCAGCATTTT; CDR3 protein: CATLDRSSNQPQHF
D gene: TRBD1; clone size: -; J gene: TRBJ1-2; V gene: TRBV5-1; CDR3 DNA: TGCGCCAGCAGCTCAGACAGGGGGAACTATGGCTACACCTTC; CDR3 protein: CASSSDRGNYGYTF
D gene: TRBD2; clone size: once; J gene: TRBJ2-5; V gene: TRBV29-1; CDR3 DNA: TGCAGCGTAGTACTAGCGGGGGTAGGGGAGACCCAGTACTTC; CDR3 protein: CSVVLAGVGETQYF
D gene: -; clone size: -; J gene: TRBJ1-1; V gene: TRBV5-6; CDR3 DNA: TGTGCCAGCAGCTTGGGCGGGGGCCTCCTCTTT; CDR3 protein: CASSLGGGLLF
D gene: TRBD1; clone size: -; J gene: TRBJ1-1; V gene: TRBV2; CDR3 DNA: TGTGCCAGCAGTGTACAGGGGCGGAACACTGAAGCTTTCTTT; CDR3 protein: CASSVQGRNTEAFF
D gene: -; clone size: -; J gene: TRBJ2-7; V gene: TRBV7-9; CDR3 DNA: TGTGCCAGCAGCTTTACCAAGAGCTCCTACGAGCAGTACTTC; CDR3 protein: CASSFTKSSYEQYF
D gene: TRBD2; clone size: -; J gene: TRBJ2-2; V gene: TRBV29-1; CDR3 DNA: TGCAGCGTTGTTGGGGGGAGGGCCGGTACCGGGGAGCTGTTTTTT; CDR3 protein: CSVVGGRAGTGELFF
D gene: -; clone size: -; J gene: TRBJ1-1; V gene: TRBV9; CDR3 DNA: TGTGCCAGCAGCGTAGGATCCTCGGGGGGGGGAGACACTGAAGCTTTCTTT; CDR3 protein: CASSVGSSGGGDTEAFF
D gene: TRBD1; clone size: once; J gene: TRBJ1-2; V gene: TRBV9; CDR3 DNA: TGTGCCAGCAGCGAGGGACAGGGCTACGGCTACACCTTC; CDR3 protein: CASSEGQGYGYTF
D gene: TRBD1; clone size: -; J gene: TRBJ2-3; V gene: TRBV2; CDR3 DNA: TGTGCCAGAGATTCTTTGGGACAGCACAGCACAGATACGCAGTATTTT; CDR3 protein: CARDSLGQHSTDTQYF
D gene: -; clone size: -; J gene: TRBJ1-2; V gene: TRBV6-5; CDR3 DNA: TGTGCCAGCAGCCCCAGCGCCTTTAGCTATGGCTACACCTTC; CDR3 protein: CASSPSAFSYGYTF
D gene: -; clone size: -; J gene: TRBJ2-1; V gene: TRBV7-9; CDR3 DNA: TGTGCCAGCGCATTTCCCAGGGGAGATGAGCAGTTCTTC; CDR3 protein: CASAFPRGDEQFF
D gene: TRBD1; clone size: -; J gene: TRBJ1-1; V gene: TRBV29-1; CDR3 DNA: TGCAGCGTTGTAGGATCTTGGACAGGGCTCACTGAAGCTTTCTTT; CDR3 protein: CSVVGSWTGLTEAFF
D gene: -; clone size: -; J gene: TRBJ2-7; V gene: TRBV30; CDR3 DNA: TGTGCCTGGAGAGCCGGGACCGGGGGCTACGAGCAGTACTTC; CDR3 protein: CAWRAGTGGYEQYF
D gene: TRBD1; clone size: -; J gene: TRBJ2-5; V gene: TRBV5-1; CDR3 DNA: TGCGCCAGCAGCTTGGGACAGGGGAAGGGAGAGACCCAGTACTTC; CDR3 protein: CASSLGQGKGETQYF
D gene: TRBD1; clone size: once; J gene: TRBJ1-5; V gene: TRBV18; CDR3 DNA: TGTGCCAGCTCAAGGGAACAGGGGGGTAATCAGCCCCAGCATTTT; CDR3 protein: CASSREQGGNQPQHF